This record covers a single T cell receptor beta chain. Its antigen remains unknown. This sample is part of a study of vaccination effects on CD4 cells after COVID-19. Looking at the study overall: A couple of convalescent donors provided samples 16 days and one week before vaccination.

ViraFEST assay sequencing came after antigen-specific CD4+ T cells were expanded with viral peptide pools. Subsequent to less than eleven days of culture, CD4+ T cells were isolated. The person had PCR-confirmed SARS-CoV-2 infection between March and December 2020. A half-volume exchange with IL-2 medium occurred on days 3 and 7. The length of the CDR3 is 14 residues. Looked up from germline, CDR1 is ENHRY and CDR2 is SYGVKD. Trimming took 2 bases from V and 2 from J, leaving 6 bases between them. Sequencing used immunoSEQ multiplex PCR; TCRdb keeps in-frame clones, though not all of them. The table has some 19,000 clones, roughly 74% seen once.

The source was CD4+ T cells from PBMCs cultured with a peptide pool, collected before COVID-19 vaccination. This clonotype was obtained from a human donor who had a prior SARS-CoV-2 infection. V is TRBV10-3 and J is TRBJ2-2; no reliable D call. In DNA form, the CDR3 reads TGTGCCATCAGTGAGACTTACAACACCGGGGAGCTGTTTTTT. Its protein is CAISETYNTGELFF.